The clone carrying this TCR beta chain was seen a single time. Random hexamers primed reverse transcription of about 0.5 to 1 ug RNA. Amplification of TCR beta CDR3 spanned 54 Vbeta and 13 Jbeta via immunoSEQ multiplex PCR. A single record per CDR3 protein comes from TCRdb applying MiXCR to the immunoSEQ multiplex PCR reads. Here the sample spans around 150,000 distinct CDR3 sequences, about 95% being singletons. V lost 0 bases and J 9 bases, leaving 18 bases between the germline ends. Germline V gene data show CDR1 as SGHDN and CDR2 as FVKESK. This CDR3 has 16 amino acids. This entry is derived from a study of CD8 T cells in Susac syndrome. CD8+ and CD4+ T cells were negatively isolated; TEMRA cells were FACS-enriched.

Specimen: CD4+ T cells from PBMCs. The source of this sequence is a human donor with multiple sclerosis. The chain is built from TRBV14 and TRBJ1-5; TRBD1 is a possible D gene (5 bases). The CDR3 sequence is CASSQDAAQEAWPQHF. The CDR3 bases are TGTGCCAGCAGCCAAGATGCTGCACAGGAGGCATGGCCCCAGCATTTT.